One and the same sample provided the 3 T cell receptor beta chains below, sequenced in a study of OX40 agonist ivuxolimab in advanced cancers. Clones were read by immunoSEQ multiplex PCR, and TCRdb kept only the in-frame ones, dropping some. The sample includes roughly 61,000 clones, approximately 77% seen only once; the top ten take under 0.6%. The material sequenced was CD4+ or CD8+ T cells sorted from blood, taken in a trial of the OX40 agonist ivuxolimab. The origin of the receptors is an adult with an advanced solid tumor such as melanoma, head and neck, liver or kidney cancer.

CDR3 loop: CASSDYTGEQYF. As DNA, the CDR3 is TGCGCCAGCAGCGACTACACGGGCGAGCAGTACTTC. V and J are TRBV5-1 and TRBJ2-7; D possibly corresponds to TRBD2 (5 bases). V lost 4 bases and J lost 6, with 11 bases in between. The CDR3 is 12 residues long. The V gene's germline CDR1 is SGHRS and CDR2 YFSETQ.

V and J are TRBV6-1 and TRBJ1-2, with TRBD1 matching over 8 bases. Trimming at V came to 4 bases and at J to 2 bases, leaving 3 bases not matched to a gene. Germline assignment: CDR1 MNHNS and CDR2 SASEGT. The CDR3 loop spans 14 amino acids. CDR3 sequence (DNA): TGTGCCAGCAGTGCTCAGGGGGCAAACTATGGCTACACCTTC. Its translation is CASSAQGANYGYTF.

The gene calls are TRBV6-1 and TRBJ1-6; possibly TRBD1 for D (5 bases). Trimming pared 5 bases from V and 2 bases from J, leaving 7 bases between. The CDR3 sequence is 14 residues long. CDR1 is MNHNS and CDR2 is SASEGT in the germline V gene. The CDR3 region is CASSSGPYNSPLHF. The CDR3 coding sequence is TGTGCCAGCAGTTCGGGACCCTATAATTCACCCCTCCACTTT.